This is a list of T cell receptor beta chains from one sample in a study of shared clonotypes between healthy human individuals. Clones were sequenced by immunoSEQ multiplex PCR, and TCRdb holds only the in-frame ones, with some missing. The repertoire holds over 2 million clones, with around 92% as singletons. Sample: naive CD4+ T cells from PBMCs. The receptor set was obtained from a man aged 18 to 29 in good health. Some clones in this sample may be carry-over from other donors' samples. Each CDR3 is given with its conserved first and last residue. The D gene is left open where the match is weak. A row's size may be missing; if present it is once, few, many or a size class.

d_gene	abundance	v_gene	j_gene	CDR3nt	CDR3aa
TRBD2	NA	TRBV7-2	TRBJ2-7	TGTGCCAGCAGCTTAGCGGTAGGACTAGCGGGAGTAAACGAGCAGTACTTC	CASSLAVGLAGVNEQYF
NA	few	TRBV7-3	TRBJ1-1	TGTGCCAGCAGCTCCGGCCTTAACACTGAAGCTTTCTTT	CASSSGLNTEAFF
NA	NA	TRBV5-1	TRBJ2-5	TGCGCCAGCAGCTCGGTAGCTGCGGAGACCCAGTACTTC	CASSSVAAETQYF
NA	NA	TRBV19	TRBJ1-5	TGTGCCAGTAGTAGGGCCCGCGGTCAGGGAGGCCAGCCCCAGCATTTT	CASSRARGQGGQPQHF
TRBD2	NA	TRBV4-2	TRBJ2-1	TGTGCCAGCAGCCTTAATCTAGCGGGAGATTGGAATGAGCAGTTCTTC	CASSLNLAGDWNEQFF
NA	NA	TRBV7-9	TRBJ1-3	TGTGCCAGCAGCTATCAGGGGTTATTCTCTGGAAACACCATATATTTT	CASSYQGLFSGNTIYF
TRBD2	NA	TRBV5-1	TRBJ2-3	TGCGCCAGCAGCTTGGGGACTAGCGGGAGGATCCGCACAGATACGCAGTATTTT	CASSLGTSGRIRTDTQYF
NA	NA	TRBV19	TRBJ1-5	TGTGCCAGTAGTACGGAGGGCAATCAGCCCCAGCATTTT	CASSTEGNQPQHF
NA	NA	TRBV14	TRBJ1-3	TGTGCCAGCAGGGGGCCCCTTGCCCGCTCTGGAAACACCATATATTTT	CASRGPLARSGNTIYF
NA	NA	TRBV11-2	TRBJ2-5	TGTGCCAGCAGCTCCCGGAGGGGAGAGACCCAGTACTTC	CASSSRRGETQYF
NA	NA	TRBV5-8	TRBJ2-7	TGTGCCAGCAGCTTGTTCAGGGTGTTGTACGAGCAGTACTTC	CASSLFRVLYEQYF
TRBD1	NA	TRBV6-6	TRBJ1-5	TGTGCCAGCAGTGCCCGACAGGGGAATAGCAATCAGCCCCAGCATTTT	CASSARQGNSNQPQHF
TRBD2	once	TRBV27	TRBJ2-7	TGTGCCAGCAGTTTTAGGACTAGCGGGGCCTACGAGCAGTACTTC	CASSFRTSGAYEQYF
TRBD2	NA	TRBV6-1	TRBJ2-5	TGTGCCAGCAGTGCGCGTCTAGCGGGAGTATTAGGGGAGACCCAGTACTTC	CASSARLAGVLGETQYF
NA	NA	TRBV27	TRBJ1-4	TGTGCCAGCAGTTTCTTAGGGTGGGATGAAAAACTGTTTTTT	CASSFLGWDEKLFF
NA	NA	TRBV11-2	TRBJ2-1	TGTGCCAGCAGCTTAGAGAACATTGGAGGGGAGCAGTTCTTC	CASSLENIGGEQFF
NA	NA	TRBV5-1	TRBJ2-2	TGCGCCAGCAGCTTGGAGGGACACCGCACCGGGGAGCTGTTTTTT	CASSLEGHRTGELFF
NA	NA	TRBV5-4	TRBJ2-7	TGTGCCAGCAGCTTGCCGGGTGGTAACTACGAGCAGTACTTC	CASSLPGGNYEQYF
NA	NA	TRBV18	TRBJ2-4	TGTGCCAGCTCACCAGGAGCCAAAAACATTCAGTACTTC	CASSPGAKNIQYF
TRBD1	NA	TRBV7-9	TRBJ2-1	TGTGCCAGCAGCGCGGACAGGGGGACGCAGTTCTTC	CASSADRGTQFF
NA	NA	TRBV28	TRBJ2-7	TGTGCCAGCAGTTTAGGGTCAGTACCCGGCGAGCAGTACTTC	CASSLGSVPGEQYF
NA	NA	TRBV5-4	TRBJ2-1	TGTGCCAGCAGCTTGAGGAGCGGGCTCACCTTGTTCTTC	CASSLRSGLTLFF
NA	NA	TRBV30	TRBJ1-5	TGTGCCTGGAGTGTAAAACGGCAGGGTAGCAATCAGCCCCAGCATTTT	CAWSVKRQGSNQPQHF
NA	NA	TRBV7-3	TRBJ2-1	TGTGCCAGCAGCTTAAGTCCGGACATCGAGCAGTTCTTC	CASSLSPDIEQFF
NA	NA	TRBV28	TRBJ2-7	TGTGCCAGCACTTCCGGGACACTCGGGGCGTGGGAGCAGTACTTC	CASTSGTLGAWEQYF
TRBD1	NA	TRBV27	TRBJ2-1	TGTGCCAGCAGTCAAGGGACAGGGCTCAATGAGCAGTTCTTC	CASSQGTGLNEQFF
NA	NA	TRBV7-2	TRBJ1-5	TGTGCCAGCAGCTTCGGGGTTCAGCCCCAGCATTTT	CASSFGVQPQHF
TRBD2	NA	TRBV5-1	TRBJ2-1	TGCGCCAGCAGCACACTAGCGGGGGGCGTCAATGAGCAGTTCTTC	CASSTLAGGVNEQFF
NA	NA	TRBV6-6	TRBJ1-2	TGTGCCAGCAGCCCATCTAACTATGGCTACACCTTC	CASSPSNYGYTF
NA	NA	TRBV29-1	TRBJ2-5	TGCAGCGTTCACCTCCTCTATGACGGACGCGAGACCCAGTACTTC	CSVHLLYDGRETQYF
TRBD1	NA	TRBV6-6	TRBJ1-2	TGTGCCAGCAAAGGGACAGGGTCGAGAGGAGGCTACACCTTC	CASKGTGSRGGYTF
NA	NA	TRBV10-3	TRBJ2-7	TGTGCCATCAGTGAGGAGACCTACGAGCAGTACTTC	CAISEETYEQYF
NA	NA	TRBV5-1	TRBJ1-2	TGCGCCAGCAGCACCCGGGACGGACCAGATGGCTACACCTTC	CASSTRDGPDGYTF
NA	NA	TRBV6-1	TRBJ2-7	TGTGCCAGCAGTGAAGAGGGCCATTGGTTCTACGAGCAGTACTTC	CASSEEGHWFYEQYF
NA	NA	TRBV21-1	TRBJ2-3	TGTGCCACCAATAAAGAGGCGGGAGTCGACGCAGATACGCAGTATTTT	CATNKEAGVDADTQYF
TRBD2	NA	TRBV6-1	TRBJ2-5	TGTGCCAGCAGGGTTACTAGCGGGAGGGCGGAGACCCAGTACTTC	CASRVTSGRAETQYF
NA	NA	TRBV2	TRBJ1-5	TGTGCCAGCAGTGTTAGCAATCAGCCCCAGCATTTT	CASSVSNQPQHF
NA	NA	TRBV6-1	TRBJ2-5	TGTGCCAGCAGGAGGGAGGCGGGGGAGACCCAGTACTTC	CASRREAGETQYF
TRBD1	NA	TRBV19	TRBJ2-7	TGTGCCAGTAGTATGGGCAGGGGGAAGGACGAGCAGTACTTC	CASSMGRGKDEQYF
TRBD2	NA	TRBV7-2	TRBJ2-7	TGTGCCAGCAGCTTAGCTAGCGGGTCGGGCGAGCAGTACTTC	CASSLASGSGEQYF
TRBD1	NA	TRBV7-9	TRBJ2-1	TGTGCCAGCAGCCCCGGGACAGGGGGCCATGAGCAGTTCTTC	CASSPGTGGHEQFF
TRBD1	NA	TRBV5-4	TRBJ2-3	TGTGCCAGCAGCCCACCGGGACAGGGAGCAGATACGCAGTATTTT	CASSPPGQGADTQYF
NA	NA	TRBV5-6	TRBJ1-2	TGTGCCAGCAGCTTTCTGGGGCGAGGCTACACCTTC	CASSFLGRGYTF